These 12 T cell receptor beta chains originate from one sample sequenced in a study of blood T cell repertoires in COVID-19. Libraries were prepared by immunoSEQ multiplex PCR; TCRdb keeps only in-frame clonotypes and omits some of them. The table shows about 440,000 clones, with 75% to 90% occurring only once. The specimen sequenced was peripheral blood. These receptors were taken from a woman between 25 and 40 years old with acute or convalescent COVID-19.

There are a few counts of this clone. The J gene is TRBJ1-6, the V gene TRBV19; a possible D gene is TRBD1 (5 bases). V lost 4 bases and J lost 7, with 8 bases in between. Germline V gene data show CDR1 as LNHDA and CDR2 as SQIVND (reference sequence). The CDR3 is 13 residues long. CDR3 bases: TGTGCCAGTAGTACGGACACGAATTCACCCCTCCACTTT. It specifies CASSTDTNSPLHF.

V usage is TRBV30 and J usage is TRBJ2-3, with 8 bases lining up with TRBD2. CDR1 and CDR2 (germline): GTSNPN, SVGIG (reference sequence). The CDR3 has 15 amino acids. V lost 3 bases, J lost 6 bases, and 11 bases stayed unmatched. The DNA for the CDR3 is TGTGCCTGGAGCGTGGCTAGCGGGCCGAGGGATACGCAGTATTTT. Encoded protein: CAWSVASGPRDTQYF.

The V call is TRBV19, the J call TRBJ2-5; the match to TRBD1 covers 7 bases. From germline, CDR1 is LNHDA and CDR2 SQIVND (reference sequence). The CDR3 runs to 15 residues. The junction had 5 bases not matched to a gene; V was cut back by 4 bases and J by 0 bases. For the CDR3, the DNA is TGTGCCAGTAGTAGCTGGGACAGAAACCAAGAGACCCAGTACTTC. This sequence encodes CASSSWDRNQETQYF.

The chain combines TRBV6-6 with TRBJ2-1, with 12 bases aligning to TRBD2. Germline assignment: CDR1 MNHNY and CDR2 SVGAGI (reference sequence). This CDR3 has 14 residues. The ends lost 4 bases at V and 8 bases at J; junction bases unmatched: 3. CDR3 nucleotides: TGTGCCAGCAGTTGGACTAGCGGGGTGGATGAGCAGTTCTTC. This codes for CASSWTSGVDEQFF.

V and J are TRBV5-4 and TRBJ2-5, with 8 positions matching TRBD2. Germline V gene data show CDR1 as SGHNT and CDR2 as YYREEE (reference sequence). CDR3 length: 15 amino acids. With V trimmed by 4 bases and J by 3 bases, 8 bases remained unmatched. In DNA, the CDR3 is TGTGCCAGCAGCCGGGTTGTTAGCGGGGAAGAGACCCAGTACTTC. Protein: CASSRVVSGEETQYF.

V usage is TRBV5-1 and J usage is TRBJ2-1; 8 positions agree with TRBD2. Germline V gives CDR1 SGHRS, CDR2 YFSETQ. The trim removed 4 bases at V and 8 bases at J, leaving 14 bases unmatched. This CDR3 contains 16 residues. This chain's CDR3 is CASSRTGTRISDEQFF. CDR3 DNA sequence: TGCGCCAGCAGCAGGACCGGGACTAGGATTTCCGATGAGCAGTTCTTC.

The V and J genes are TRBV2 and TRBJ2-7; 7 nucleotides line up with TRBD1. Trimming cost V 10 bases and J 2 bases; bases outside gene matches: 5. The CDR3 is 12 amino acids. Germline lookup yields CDR1 SNHLY and CDR2 FYNNEI. CDR3 region: CATLGQAYEQYF. CDR3 DNA sequence: TGTGCCACTCTCGGACAGGCCTACGAGCAGTACTTC.

This chain connects TRBV15 to TRBJ1-5; TRBD1 matches at 7 bases. The CDR3 totals 16 residues. The germline V gene has CDR1 LNHNV and CDR2 YYDKDF (reference sequence). With V trimmed by 3 bases and J by 6 bases, 11 bases remained unmatched. The CDR3 DNA reads as TGTGCCACCAGCAGCTTGACAGGGCGGATGGTTCAGCCCCAGCATTTT. This gives the protein CATSSLTGRMVQPQHF.

The V call is TRBV5-1, the J call TRBJ2-4; TRBD1 matches at 8 bases. The length of the CDR3 is 14 residues. V lost 4 bases, J lost 5 bases, and 5 bases stayed unmatched. Germline assignment: CDR1 SGHRS and CDR2 YFSETQ. In DNA, the CDR3 is TGCGCCAGCAGCGAACAGGGGGGTGAAAACATTCAGTACTTC. Translation: CASSEQGGENIQYF.

V usage is TRBV3-1 (or the pseudogene TRBV3-2) and J usage is TRBJ2-7, with D uncertain. Germline loops: CDR1 LGHDT, CDR2 YNNKEL (reference sequence). The ends were cut back, 0 bases at V and 3 bases at J, with 6 bases in the middle. The CDR3 runs to 13 residues. The CDR3 is CASSQDSYYEQYF. DNA of the CDR3: TGTGCCAGCAGCCAAGACTCGTACTACGAGCAGTACTTC.

V and J are TRBV11-2 and TRBJ2-2; D is undetermined. V lost 4 bases and J lost 2, with 14 bases in between. This CDR3 is 16 amino acids long. The V gene's germline CDR1 is SGHAT and CDR2 FQNNGV. CDR3 sequence (DNA): TGTGCCAGCAGCTCTAGACCCGAATATAACACCGGGGAGCTGTTTTTT. As protein: CASSSRPEYNTGELFF.

This chain links TRBV2 with TRBJ2-3; tentatively, D is TRBD2 (6 bases). The germline V gene has CDR1 SNHLY and CDR2 FYNNEI. V lost 7 bases and J 2 bases, leaving 13 bases between the germline ends. The CDR3 is 14 residues long. The DNA of the CDR3 is TGTGCCAGCATGGGACTGGCGAACACAGATACGCAGTATTTT. Amino acids: CASMGLANTDTQYF.